The source of this TCR beta chain is a study of T cell repertoires in cytomegalovirus infection. Background on the study: Both a matching HLA type and CMV infection were indicated by public TCR beta signatures.

The table lists this clonotype with many counts. CDR1 is SGHTA, CDR2 FQGNSA, per germline. V lost 5 bases to trimming and J lost 8 bases; unmatched junction nucleotides: 8. The CDR3 totals 15 residues. TCRdb passed the reads through MiXCR, listing each CDR3 protein once. The sample records fewer than 550,000 distinct CDR3 sequences, 26% being singletons. The sequenced material came from PBMCs. The sequence was obtained from a human donor in good health (CMV status not recorded). Some clones in this sample may be carry-over from other donors' samples. This chain connects TRBV7-2 to TRBJ2-1; 11 nucleotides agree with TRBD2. The CDR3 sequence is CASSPRGTSGDEQFF. CDR3 sequence (DNA): TGTGCCAGCAGCCCACGGGGGACTAGCGGCGATGAGCAGTTCTTC.